Shown below are 21 T cell receptor beta chains from a single sample sequenced in a study of naive and memory T cell subsets. An equimolar mix of two oligonucleotides served as the beta constant-region primer for TRBC1 and TRBC2. Four rounds of PCR amplified the ligated cDNA using nested alpha and beta constant-region primers plus SP2. TCRdb re-analysed the UMI-ligation and nested PCR reads in MiXCR, keeping a single row per CDR3 protein. The profile shows some 80,000 distinct CDR3 sequences, roughly 9.3% of them singletons. Material for sequencing was naive CD8+ T cells from blood. The receptors were sampled from a human donor in good health.

This clonotype was recorded a few times. The CDR3 reads CASSGPLGTDYGYTF. The CDR3 bases are TGTGCCAGTTCGGGCCCCCTGGGCACCGACTATGGCTACACCTTC. This chain uses TRBV6-5 with TRBJ1-2; no definite D call. The V end was cut by 9 bases, the J end by 3 bases, with 20 bases between. CDR1 is MNHEY and CDR2 is SVGAGI in the germline V gene. This CDR3 spans 15 amino acids.

This clonotype was picked up many times. The chain couples TRBV3-1 to TRBJ2-7; possible D gene TRBD2, 5 bases. The CDR3 consists of 15 residues. Germline values: CDR1 LGHDT, CDR2 YNNKEL (reference sequence). The V end was cut by 1 base, the J end by 5 bases, with 15 bases between. The CDR3 DNA reads as TGTGCCAGCAGCCAAGTTAGTGGAGGCTACGACGAGCAGTACTTC. This translates into CASSQVSGGYDEQYF.

This clonotype was seen a handful of times. The V call is TRBV5-1, the J call TRBJ1-1; 12 bases are shared with TRBD1. Germline-derived CDR1 and CDR2 are SGHRS and YFSETQ. This CDR3 is 16 amino acids long. With V trimmed by 5 bases and J by 2 bases, 7 bases remained unmatched. The CDR3 region is CASSRDRGRINTEAFF. DNA for the CDR3: TGCGCCAGCAGTCGGGACAGGGGGCGCATTAACACTGAAGCTTTCTTT.

The V gene is TRBV12-5, the J gene TRBJ1-1; D unresolved. Germline V lookup: CDR1 LGHNT, CDR2 FRNRAP. Trimming cost V 2 bases and J 0 bases, with 4 bases left between them. The CDR3 covers 13 residues. This chain's CDR3 is CASGLTVNTEAFF. CDR3 sequence (DNA): TGTGCTAGTGGTTTGACGGTGAACACTGAAGCTTTCTTT.

At least ten counts were recorded for this clonotype. The chain joins TRBV4-1 to TRBJ1-5; 8 bases map to TRBD1. CDR3 length: 15 amino acids. Looked up from germline, CDR1 is MGHRA and CDR2 is YSYEKL. J gave up 5 bases and V 5 bases, and 8 bases lay outside the gene matches. The CDR3 is CASSNRQGSDQPQHF. CDR3 DNA sequence: TGCGCCAGCAGCAACAGACAGGGGTCGGATCAGCCCCAGCATTTT.

There are many counts of this clonotype. The V gene is TRBV6-2 or TRBV6-3, the J gene TRBJ2-1; D uncertain. V gave up 2 bases and J gave up 0 bases, with 8 bases separating them. The germline V gene encodes CDR1 MNHEY and CDR2 SVGEGT. The CDR3 covers 15 residues. The chain's CDR3 is CASSYARGSYNEQFF. CDR3 sequence (DNA): TGTGCCAGCAGTTACGCCCGTGGCTCCTACAATGAGCAGTTCTTC.

This chain connects TRBV2 to TRBJ2-3; a weak D match, TRBD1 (6 bases). Per the germline V gene, CDR1 is SNHLY and CDR2 is FYNNEI. V was cut by 5 bases and J by 2 bases, with 20 bases left in between. The CDR3 is 17 amino acids. CDR3 DNA sequence: TGTGCCAGCAGTTACCCCCGGGCAGGGGCCGACACAGATACGCAGTATTTT. It yields the protein CASSYPRAGADTDTQYF. The full variable domain, with the rest looked up from reference TRBV2 and TRBJ2-3, is EPEVTQTPSHQVTQMGQEVILRCVPISNHLYFYWYRQILGQKVEFLVSFYNNEISEKSEIFDDQFSVERPDGSNFTLKIRSTKLEDSAMYFCASSYPRAGADTDTQYFGPGTRLTVL.

The sample holds many counts of this clonotype. The chain joins TRBV11-2 to TRBJ2-7; D tentatively reads TRBD1 or TRBD2 (6 bases each). V was trimmed by 1 base and J by 0 bases, leaving 13 bases between them. Looked up from germline, CDR1 is SGHAT and CDR2 is FQNNGV. This CDR3 contains 16 residues. CDR3 residues: CASSLVGGASSYEQYF. CDR3 in DNA: TGTGCCAGCAGCTTAGTGGGGGGCGCAAGCTCCTACGAGCAGTACTTC.

This clonotype was recorded a few times. The chain is built from TRBV15 and TRBJ2-1; TRBD2 matches 11 bases. V lost 6 bases to trimming and J lost 4 bases; unmatched junction nucleotides: 8. In germline, CDR1 is LNHNV, CDR2 YYDKDF (reference sequence). The CDR3 is 16 residues long. The CDR3 region is CATSSGGLAEYNEQFF. For the CDR3, the DNA is TGTGCCACCAGTTCGGGGGGACTAGCGGAGTACAATGAGCAGTTCTTC.

This clonotype was counted many times. V and J are TRBV13 and TRBJ2-1; TRBD1 matches 10 bases. Germline V gene data show CDR1 as PRHDT and CDR2 as FYEKMQ (reference sequence). V shed 4 bases, J shed 1 base, and the junction held 16 bases outside the gene matches. CDR3 length: 20 amino acids. The DNA for the CDR3 is TGTGCCAGCAGCTCAACGACAGGGGGCTTACCTCAAGAATCCTACAATGAGCAGTTCTTC. Its protein is CASSSTTGGLPQESYNEQFF.

Many counts were recorded for this clonotype. The V and J genes are TRBV29-1 and TRBJ1-1; D remains ambiguous. V was clipped by 7 bases and J by 3 bases, with 9 bases between them. This CDR3 region has 11 residues. Germline V gene data show CDR1 as SQVTM and CDR2 as ANQGSEA. CDR3 sequence reads: CSAELDTEAFF. In DNA, the CDR3 is TGCAGCGCTGAGTTGGACACTGAAGCTTTCTTT.

The chain links TRBV29-1 to TRBJ2-5; the D gene is possibly TRBD2 (6 bases). The CDR3 loop spans 13 amino acids. V was trimmed by 3 bases and J by 2 bases, leaving 10 bases between them. CDR1 and CDR2 (germline): SQVTM, ANQGSEA. DNA of the CDR3: TGCAGCGTTGATTGGACTACTCAAGAGACCCAGTACTTC. It codes for CSVDWTTQETQYF.

Comments on this clonotype: It may be a read error: a sequence one base away is much more abundant. This chain links TRBV6-5 with TRBJ2-1; the match to TRBD1 covers 9 bases. The CDR3 extends over 15 amino acids. V lost 5 bases, J lost 8 bases, and 10 bases stayed unmatched. The V gene's germline CDR1 is MNHEY and CDR2 SVGAGI. The CDR3 bases are TGTGCCAGCAGTGACCCCTGGACAGGGGAGGATGAGCAGTTCTTC. This encodes CASSDPWTGEDEQFF.

This clonotype was recorded at least ten times. The chain carries TRBV27 and TRBJ2-3; 10 positions match TRBD2. Germline-derived CDR1 and CDR2 are MNHEY and SMNVEV (reference sequence). The trim removed 7 bases at V and 0 bases at J, leaving 4 bases unmatched. There are 15 residues in the CDR3. The CDR3 region has the DNA TGTGCCAGCACGCGGACTAGCGGTAGCACAGATACGCAGTATTTT. Protein product: CASTRTSGSTDTQYF.

In its sample, this clonotype was seen a few times. The chain links TRBV3-1 to TRBJ2-5; D unresolved. Trimming pared 0 bases from V and 7 bases from J, leaving 12 bases between. CDR3 length equals 14 residues. Germline CDR1 is LGHDT and CDR2 is YNNKEL (reference sequence). DNA of the CDR3: TGTGCCAGCAGCCAAGAGGCGTCATGGGGGACCCAGTACTTC. It encodes CASSQEASWGTQYF.

This clonotype was detected a few times. The V call is TRBV12-3 or TRBV12-4, the J call TRBJ2-5; TRBD1 is a possible D gene (6 bases). The CDR3 is made up of 16 amino acids. The V end was cut by 6 bases, the J end by 5 bases, with 22 bases between. The CDR3 nucleotides are TGTGCCAGCAGCCCTTACGCAGGGGATGGCGGGGAGACCCAGTACTTC. Its protein product is CASSPYAGDGGETQYF.

This clonotype was detected many times. The chain is built from TRBV20-1 and TRBJ2-7; D ambiguous. Trimming removed 1 base at V and 0 bases at J, with 10 bases between. Looked up from germline, CDR1 is DFQATT and CDR2 is SNEGSKA (reference sequence). The CDR3 runs 14 residues. The CDR3 region has the DNA TGCAGTGCTAGAGGGACGGTTAGCTCCTACGAGCAGTACTTC. This sequence encodes CSARGTVSSYEQYF.

The chain links TRBV29-1 to TRBJ2-1; 10 bases line up with TRBD2. The CDR3 covers 16 residues. Germline values: CDR1 SQVTM, CDR2 ANQGSEA. J gave up 3 bases and V 1 base, and 6 bases lay outside the gene matches. The CDR3 region has the DNA TGCAGCGTTGAAGTGGGTAGCGGGGGGAACTACAATGAGCAGTTCTTC. Translated, it gives CSVEVGSGGNYNEQFF.

The genes are TRBV28 and TRBJ2-1, with a tentative D call TRBD1 (5 bases). V dropped 3 bases and J dropped 10 bases, with 10 bases sitting between them. This CDR3 has 12 residues. CDR1 MDHEN and CDR2 SYDVKM come from the germline V gene. The CDR3 DNA sequence: TGTGCCAGCAGTTTTGGGGCGACCGAGCAGTTCTTC. Translation gives CASSFGATEQFF.

This clonotype was seen more than once but under ten times. The V and J genes are TRBV10-3 and TRBJ1-1; tentatively, D is TRBD1 (6 bases). The V gene lost 3 bases and the J gene lost 0 bases, with 11 bases spanning the gap. The CDR3 contains 15 residues. Germline V CDR1 and CDR2: ENHRY, SYGVKD. The CDR3: CAISESDSLNTEAFF. In nucleotides, the CDR3 is TGTGCCATCAGTGAATCGGACAGTTTGAACACTGAAGCTTTCTTT.

This clonotype was counted at least ten times. The chain employs TRBV20-1 and TRBJ1-1, with D unresolved. CDR1 and CDR2 from the germline V gene are DFQATT and SNEGSKA (reference sequence). This CDR3 spans 14 amino acids. With 0 bases removed from V and 1 base from J, the gap between germline ends came to 9 bases. CDR3 protein: CSARELEANTEAFF. The CDR3 DNA reads TGCAGTGCTAGAGAACTGGAAGCGAACACTGAAGCTTTCTTT.